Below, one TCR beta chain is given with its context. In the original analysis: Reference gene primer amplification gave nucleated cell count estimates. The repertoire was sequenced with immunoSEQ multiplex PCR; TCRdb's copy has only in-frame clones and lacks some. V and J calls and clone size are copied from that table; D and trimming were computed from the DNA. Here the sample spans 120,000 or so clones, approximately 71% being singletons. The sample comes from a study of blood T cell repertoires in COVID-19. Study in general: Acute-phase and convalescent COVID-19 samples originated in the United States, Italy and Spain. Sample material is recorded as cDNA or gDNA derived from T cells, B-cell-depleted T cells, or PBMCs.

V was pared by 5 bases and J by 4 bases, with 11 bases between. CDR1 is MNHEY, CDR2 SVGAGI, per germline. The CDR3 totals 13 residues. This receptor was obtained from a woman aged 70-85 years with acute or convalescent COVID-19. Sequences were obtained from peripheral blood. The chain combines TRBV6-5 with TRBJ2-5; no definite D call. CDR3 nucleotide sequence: TGTGCCAGCAGTAGACCGGGTCTAGAGACCCAGTACTTC. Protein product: CASSRPGLETQYF.